This T cell receptor (beta chain) was recovered during a study of shared clonotypes between healthy human individuals. The data were produced by immunoSEQ multiplex PCR, yet TCRdb's version contains in-frame clones alone and is incomplete. The sample has 2 million to 2.5 million clones, approximately 96% seen once. Regarding this clone: The sample carries other DNA sequences with the same CDR3.

The study enrolled healthy HIV-negative adults without recent acute infections or vaccinations as donors. Donors, without exception, were Caucasian adults residing in Nashville, Tennessee. The germline CDR1 and CDR2 sequences are SGDLS and YYNGEE. V lost 3 bases, J lost 4 bases, and 7 bases stayed unmatched. This CDR3 spans 15 amino acids. The TCR was taken from a young man in good health. Sequencing input: naive CD4+ T cells sorted from blood. Subset given: CD45RA+ positively selected. The V call is TRBV9, the J call TRBJ1-3; 7 bases are shared with TRBD1. CDR3 sequence (DNA): TGTGCCAGCAGCGCCCGACAGGGCTCAGGAAACACCATATATTTT. It translates to CASSARQGSGNTIYF.